This T cell receptor (beta chain) was captured by sequencing in a study of blood T cell repertoires in COVID-19. Across the whole study: The origin of the acute and convalescent COVID-19 samples was the United States, Italy and Spain. T cells, B-cell-depleted T cells, or PBMCs supplied cDNA or gDNA.

Study processing details: Amplifying reference gene primers gave estimates of nucleated cell counts. TCRdb's copy holds only in-frame clones and misses some; the assay was immunoSEQ multiplex PCR. V and J calls and clone size are copied from that table; D and trimming were computed from the DNA. This sample has about 170,000 clones, with 85% to 95% found just once. With V trimmed by 9 bases and J by 2 bases, 12 bases remained unmatched. Germline loops: CDR1 SGHNT, CDR2 YYREEE (reference sequence). The CDR3 runs 17 residues. Sequenced: peripheral blood. This chain uses TRBV5-4 with TRBJ2-6, with 9 positions matching TRBD1. This sequence was found in a woman aged 50 to 60 with acute or convalescent COVID-19. CDR3 nucleotides: TGTGCCACTTCACCTTACAGGGGGCTTACTGGGGCCAACGTCCTGACTTTC. It is translated as CATSPYRGLTGANVLTF.